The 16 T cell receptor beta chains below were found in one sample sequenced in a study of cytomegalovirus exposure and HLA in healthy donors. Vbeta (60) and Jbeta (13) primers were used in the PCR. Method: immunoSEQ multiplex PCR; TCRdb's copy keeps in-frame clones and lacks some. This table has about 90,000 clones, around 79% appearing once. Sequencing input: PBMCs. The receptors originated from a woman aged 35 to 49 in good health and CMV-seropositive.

CDR3 residues: CASSVAGTSMGQYF. The CDR3 nucleotides read TGTGCCAGCAGCGTGGCGGGAACTTCGATGGGGCAGTACTTC. The chain carries TRBV7-9 and TRBJ2-7; D might be TRBD2 (6 bases). V was clipped by 5 bases and J by 9 bases, with 20 bases between them. Germline V gene data show CDR1 as SEHNR and CDR2 as FQNEAQ (reference sequence). The CDR3 has 14 residues. The entire variable domain, with the rest obtained from reference TRBV7-9 and TRBJ2-7, is as follows: DTGVSQNPRHKITKRGQNVTFRCDPISEHNRLYWYRQTLGQGPEFLTYFQNEAQLEKSRLLSDRFSAERPKGSFSTLEIQRTEQGDSAMYLCASSVAGTSMGQYFGPGTRLTVT.

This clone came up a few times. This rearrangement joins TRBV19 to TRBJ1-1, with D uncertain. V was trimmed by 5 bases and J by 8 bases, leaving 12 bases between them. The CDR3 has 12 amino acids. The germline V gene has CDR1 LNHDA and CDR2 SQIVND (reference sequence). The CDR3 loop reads CASSYEAGEAFF. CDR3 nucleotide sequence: TGTGCCAGTAGTTATGAGGCCGGGGAAGCTTTCTTT.

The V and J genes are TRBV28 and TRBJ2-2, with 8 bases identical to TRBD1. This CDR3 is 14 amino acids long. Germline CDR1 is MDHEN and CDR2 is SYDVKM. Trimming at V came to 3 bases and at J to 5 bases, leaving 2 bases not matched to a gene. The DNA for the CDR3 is TGTGCCAGCAGTTTGGACAGGGAAACCGGGGAGCTGTTTTTT. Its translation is CASSLDRETGELFF.

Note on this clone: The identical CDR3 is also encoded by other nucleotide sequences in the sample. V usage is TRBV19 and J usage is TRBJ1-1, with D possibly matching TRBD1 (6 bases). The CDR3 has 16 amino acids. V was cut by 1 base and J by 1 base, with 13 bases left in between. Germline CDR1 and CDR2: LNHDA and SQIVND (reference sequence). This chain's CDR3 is CASSIVGQPKNTEAFF. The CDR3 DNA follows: TGTGCCAGTAGTATAGTCGGACAGCCCAAGAACACTGAAGCTTTCTTT.

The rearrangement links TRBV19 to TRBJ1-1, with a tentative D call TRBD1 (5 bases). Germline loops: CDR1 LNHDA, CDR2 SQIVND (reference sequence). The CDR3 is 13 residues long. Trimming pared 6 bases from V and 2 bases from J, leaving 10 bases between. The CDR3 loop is CASSSTANTEAFF. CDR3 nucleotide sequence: TGTGCCAGTAGCTCGACAGCTAACACTGAAGCTTTCTTT.

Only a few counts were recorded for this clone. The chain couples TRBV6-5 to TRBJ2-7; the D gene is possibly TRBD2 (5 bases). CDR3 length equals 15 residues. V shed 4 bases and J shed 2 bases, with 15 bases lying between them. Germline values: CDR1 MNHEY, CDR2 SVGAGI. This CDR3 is CASSSRPSGAYEQYF. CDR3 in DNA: TGTGCCAGCAGTTCCCGACCCAGCGGAGCCTACGAGCAGTACTTC.

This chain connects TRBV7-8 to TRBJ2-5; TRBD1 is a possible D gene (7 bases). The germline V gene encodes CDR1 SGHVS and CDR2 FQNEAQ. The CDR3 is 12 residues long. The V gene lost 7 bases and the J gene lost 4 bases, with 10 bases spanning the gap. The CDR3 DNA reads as TGTGCCAGCAACAGGGGAGGAGAGACCCAGTACTTC. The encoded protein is CASNRGGETQYF. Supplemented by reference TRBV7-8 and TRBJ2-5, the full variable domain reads GAGVSQSPRYKVAKRGQDVALRCDPISGHVSLFWYQQALGQGPEFLTYFQNEAQLDKSGLPSDRFFAERPEGSVSTLKIQRTQQEDSAVYLCASNRGGETQYFGPGTRLLVL.

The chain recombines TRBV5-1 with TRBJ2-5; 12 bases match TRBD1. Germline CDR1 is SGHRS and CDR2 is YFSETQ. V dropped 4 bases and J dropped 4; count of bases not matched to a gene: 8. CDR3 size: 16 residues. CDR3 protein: CASSGGQGAIGETQYF. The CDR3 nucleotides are TGCGCCAGCAGCGGGGGACAGGGGGCTATCGGAGAGACCCAGTACTTC.

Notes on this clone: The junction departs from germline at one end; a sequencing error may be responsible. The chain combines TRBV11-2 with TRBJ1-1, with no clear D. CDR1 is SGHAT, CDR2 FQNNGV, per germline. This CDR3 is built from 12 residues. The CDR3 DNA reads TGTGCCAGCAGCGTAGACTACACTGAAGCTTTCTTT. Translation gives CASSVDYTEAFF. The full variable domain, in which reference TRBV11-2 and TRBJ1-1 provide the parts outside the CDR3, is EAGVAQSPRYKIIEKRQSVAFWCNPISGHATLYWYQQILGQGPKLLIQFQNNGVVDDSQLPKDRFSAERLKGVDSTLKIQPAKLEDSAVYLCASSVDYTEAFFGQGTRLTVV.

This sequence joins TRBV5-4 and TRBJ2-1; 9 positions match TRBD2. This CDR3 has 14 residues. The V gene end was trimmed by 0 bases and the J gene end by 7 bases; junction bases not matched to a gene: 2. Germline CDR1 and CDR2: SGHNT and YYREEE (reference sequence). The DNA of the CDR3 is TGTGCCAGCAGCTTGGTAGCGGGGGCGAATGAGCAGTTCTTC. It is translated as CASSLVAGANEQFF. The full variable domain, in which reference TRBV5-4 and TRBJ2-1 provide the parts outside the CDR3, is ETGVTQSPTHLIKTRGQQVTLRCSSQSGHNTVSWYQQALGQGPQFIFQYYREEENGRGNFPPRFSGLQFPNYSSELNVNALELDDSALYLCASSLVAGANEQFFGPGTRLTVL.

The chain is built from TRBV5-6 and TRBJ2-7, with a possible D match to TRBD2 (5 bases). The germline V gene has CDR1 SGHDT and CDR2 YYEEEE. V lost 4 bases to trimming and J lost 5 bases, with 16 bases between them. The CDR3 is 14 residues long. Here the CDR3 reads CASSLPSGVHEQYF. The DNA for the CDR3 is TGTGCCAGCAGCCTCCCGTCCGGGGTTCACGAGCAGTACTTC.

CDR3 region: CATSRRGSEKLFF. The CDR3 DNA sequence: TGTGCCACCAGCCGCCGGGGGAGTGAAAAACTGTTTTTT. This chain connects TRBV15 to TRBJ1-4, with a weak D call TRBD1 (5 bases). The CDR3 is 13 amino acids. V lost 5 bases and J 7 bases, leaving 11 bases between the germline ends. In germline, CDR1 is LNHNV, CDR2 YYDKDF (reference sequence).

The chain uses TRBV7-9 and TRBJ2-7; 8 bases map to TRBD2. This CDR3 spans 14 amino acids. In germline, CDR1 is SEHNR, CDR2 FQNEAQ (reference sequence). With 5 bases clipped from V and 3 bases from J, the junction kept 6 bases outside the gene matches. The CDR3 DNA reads TGTGCCAGCAGCCCGTCGACTAGCGTCTACGAGCAGTACTTC. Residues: CASSPSTSVYEQYF.

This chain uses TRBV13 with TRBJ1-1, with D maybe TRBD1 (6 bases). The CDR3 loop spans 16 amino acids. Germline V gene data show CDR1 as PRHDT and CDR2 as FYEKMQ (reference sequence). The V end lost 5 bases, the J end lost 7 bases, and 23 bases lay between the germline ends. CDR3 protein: CASSPPGGGKLGEAFF. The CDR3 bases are TGTGCCAGCAGCCCGCCCGGGGGGGGCAAACTGGGTGAAGCTTTCTTT.

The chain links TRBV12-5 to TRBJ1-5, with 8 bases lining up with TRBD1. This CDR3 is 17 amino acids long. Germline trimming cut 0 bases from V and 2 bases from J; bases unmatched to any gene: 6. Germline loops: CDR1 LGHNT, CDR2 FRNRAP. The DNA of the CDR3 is TGTGCTAGTGGTTTGGTACATGAGGACAGGGGCAATCAGCCCCAGCATTTT. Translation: CASGLVHEDRGNQPQHF.

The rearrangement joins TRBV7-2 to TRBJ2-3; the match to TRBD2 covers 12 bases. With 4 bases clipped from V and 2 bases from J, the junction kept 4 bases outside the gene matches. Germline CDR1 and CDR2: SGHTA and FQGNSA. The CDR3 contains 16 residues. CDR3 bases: TGTGCCAGCAGCTCGACTAGCGGGAGTTCCACAGATACGCAGTATTTT. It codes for CASSSTSGSSTDTQYF.